A single T cell receptor beta chain is shown here with its context. What it binds is unknown. J was trimmed by 7 bases and V by 5 bases; bases with no gene match: 18. CDR1 is LNHDA, CDR2 SQIVND, per germline (reference sequence). The CDR3 covers 17 residues. This sample was taken from a study of radiotherapy plus CTLA-4 blockade in lung cancer. Study-level points and caveats: Expansion in blood of tumor-derived TCR clones was seen after radiotherapy plus ipilimumab.

Patients with chemo-refractory metastatic non-small-cell lung cancer received focal radiation plus CTLA-4 blockade with ipilimumab. Using immunoSEQ multiplex PCR, the repertoire was profiled, and TCRdb retains in-frame clones only, with some absent. The sample lists about 59,000 clones, 70% to 80% occurring once. J is TRBJ1-1 and V is TRBV19; 8 bases agree with TRBD1. This specimen consisted of peripheral blood, obtained from a patient treated with radiotherapy plus ipilimumab. The receptor was derived from a human donor with non-small cell lung cancer who had a complete response to radiotherapy plus ipilimumab. The CDR3 region is CASSRGTTGTGSIEAFF. CDR3 nucleotides: TGTGCCAGTAGTCGCGGCACTACCGGGACAGGCTCTATTGAAGCTTTCTTT.